This T cell receptor beta chain was recorded in a study of T cells of healthy individuals. The CDR3 is 11 amino acids. With 3 bases removed from V and 10 bases from J, the gap between germline ends came to 7 bases. Germline loops: CDR1 SGHDT, CDR2 YYEEEE. TCRdb re-called the 5' RACE reads through MiXCR, storing one row per CDR3 protein. The sample consists of about 63,000 distinct CDR3 sequences, around 15% of them appearing once. The chain couples TRBV5-6 to TRBJ2-2, with D perhaps assigned TRBD1 or TRBD2 (5 bases each). The receptor was isolated from a human donor in good health. DNA of the CDR3: TGTGCCAGCAGCTGGGACGCGGAGCTGTTTTTT. As protein: CASSWDAELFF.